This passage covers 28 T cell receptor beta chains from one sample sequenced in a study of T cell changes during pregnancy in multiple sclerosis. Measured with immunoSEQ multiplex PCR; TCRdb has only the in-frame clones, and not every one. This table has 76,000 or so clones, roughly 93% appearing once. The sample here was peripheral blood, taken in the second trimester of pregnancy. These receptors were taken from a female donor in good health, enrolled as a control in a pregnancy study.

V and J are TRBV5-4 and TRBJ2-5, with 11 bases matching TRBD1. Germline V gene sequence: CDR1 SGHNT, CDR2 YYREEE (reference sequence). Unmatched junction bases numbered 9, after V lost 4 bases and J lost 4 bases. CDR3 length: 16 residues. The chain's CDR3 is CASSLGDRGSSETQYF. The CDR3 nucleotides read TGTGCCAGCAGCCTGGGGGACAGGGGGTCATCAGAGACCCAGTACTTC. Full variable domain (missing parts from reference TRBV5-4 and TRBJ2-5): ETGVTQSPTHLIKTRGQQVTLRCSSQSGHNTVSWYQQALGQGPQFIFQYYREEENGRGNFPPRFSGLQFPNYSSELNVNALELDDSALYLCASSLGDRGSSETQYFGPGTRLLVL.

This chain links TRBV5-4 with TRBJ2-1, with 13 nucleotides matching TRBD2. The germline gives CDR1 SGHNT, CDR2 YYREEE (reference sequence). The CDR3 spans 17 residues. Trimming at V came to 0 bases and at J to 3 bases, leaving 3 bases not matched to a gene. The CDR3 sequence is CASSLGTSGGVYNEQFF. Here the CDR3 DNA reads TGTGCCAGCAGCTTGGGGACTAGCGGGGGAGTCTACAATGAGCAGTTCTTC.

This chain links TRBV7-2 with TRBJ2-7, with 13 bases fitting TRBD2. The CDR3 contains 15 residues. CDR1 SGHTA and CDR2 FQGNSA come from the germline V gene. Trimming removed 3 bases from V and 3 bases from J; junction bases left unmatched: 2. Written as DNA, the CDR3 is TGTGCCAGCAGCTTCCGGACTAGCGGGGGCTACGAGCAGTACTTC. Translation gives CASSFRTSGGYEQYF.

The rearrangement joins TRBV4-2 to TRBJ2-7; TRBD1 matches 12 bases. Per germline, CDR1 LGHNA and CDR2 YNFKEQ. V shed 2 bases, J shed 5 bases, and the junction held 7 bases outside the gene matches. The CDR3 loop spans 16 amino acids. The CDR3 DNA reads TGTGCCAGCAGCCAAACTCCCGGGACAGGGGGCAACGAGCAGTACTTC. It specifies CASSQTPGTGGNEQYF.

The V call is TRBV10-1, the J call TRBJ1-1; 9 nucleotides match TRBD1. V lost 11 bases, J lost 0 bases, and 4 bases stayed unmatched. The CDR3 has 13 residues. Per the germline V gene, CDR1 is WNHNN and CDR2 is SYGVQD (reference sequence). As DNA, the CDR3 is TGCGCCCGCCGGGACAGGGTGAACACTGAAGCTTTCTTT. Protein sequence: CARRDRVNTEAFF.

The gene calls are TRBV7-9 and TRBJ1-1; D remains ambiguous. The CDR3 is made up of 11 amino acids. The germline CDR1 and CDR2 sequences are SEHNR and FQNEAQ (reference sequence). Deletions cut 5 bases from V and 4 bases from J, with 5 bases between. The CDR3 loop reads CASSTATEAFF. CDR3 sequence (DNA): TGTGCCAGCAGCACTGCCACTGAAGCTTTCTTT.

The chain joins TRBV7-2 to TRBJ2-3; TRBD2 matches 10 bases. The CDR3 runs to 17 residues. In germline, CDR1 is SGHTA, CDR2 FQGNSA. J gave up 5 bases and V 2 bases, and 10 bases lay outside the gene matches. The CDR3 spells CASSLTWSGGAVDTQYF. DNA of the CDR3: TGTGCCAGCAGCTTAACGTGGAGCGGGGGGGCGGTAGATACGCAGTATTTT.

V and J are TRBV5-1 and TRBJ1-4; TRBD1 might be the D (5 bases). Germline V gives CDR1 SGHRS, CDR2 YFSETQ. V was trimmed by 0 bases and J by 7 bases, leaving 16 bases between them. The length of the CDR3 is 16 residues. CDR3 amino acids: CASSLVYEPGVEKLFF. The CDR3 nucleotides read TGCGCCAGCAGCTTGGTGTATGAGCCGGGGGTTGAAAAACTGTTTTTT.

This sequence joins TRBV9 and TRBJ1-2; tentatively, D is TRBD1 (5 bases). The germline CDR1 and CDR2 sequences are SGDLS and YYNGEE. The CDR3 loop spans 16 amino acids. V lost 0 bases to trimming and J lost 8 bases, with 20 bases between them. This chain's CDR3 is CASSVGTNRLNSGYTF. The CDR3 nucleotides are TGTGCCAGCAGCGTAGGAACTAACAGGTTAAACTCCGGCTACACCTTC.

The chain couples TRBV10-1 to TRBJ1-6; 7 bases match TRBD1. This CDR3 has 17 residues. Germline CDR1 WNHNN, CDR2 SYGVQD (reference sequence). After removal of 11 bases from V and 6 bases from J, the junction contained 19 bases not matched to a gene. CDR3 in amino acids: CALPGQTSPFRNSPLHF. The CDR3 nucleotides are TGCGCCCTACCGGGACAGACATCCCCTTTTCGTAATTCACCCCTCCACTTT.

The gene calls are TRBV7-8 and TRBJ2-1; TRBD2 aligns across 7 bases. CDR3 length: 16 amino acids. Germline CDR1 SGHVS, CDR2 FQNEAQ. Trimming took 0 bases from V and 4 from J; bases not matched to a gene: 6. DNA for the CDR3: TGTGCCAGCAGCTTAGCTGCGGGGGTCCAATACAATGAGCAGTTCTTC. This encodes CASSLAAGVQYNEQFF.

This clone was seen a few times. The genes are TRBV19 and TRBJ1-1; D gene ambiguous. V was shortened by 10 bases and J by 0 bases, with 6 bases between the two germline ends. The CDR3 is 11 residues long. The V gene's germline CDR1 is LNHDA and CDR2 SQIVND (reference sequence). The CDR3 here is CANVMNTEAFF. The CDR3 coding sequence is TGTGCCAATGTAATGAACACTGAAGCTTTCTTT.

This chain connects TRBV19 to TRBJ1-2, with a tentative D call TRBD1 (5 bases). This CDR3 region has 15 residues. V lost 1 base and J 5 bases, leaving 14 bases between the germline ends. In germline, CDR1 is LNHDA, CDR2 SQIVND (reference sequence). The CDR3 DNA is TGTGCCAGTAGTATAGTGAGACAGAGGATTTATGGCTACACCTTC. Translating it yields CASSIVRQRIYGYTF. The full variable domain, with the rest looked up from reference TRBV19 and TRBJ1-2, is DGGITQSPKYLFRKEGQNVTLSCEQNLNHDAMYWYRQDPGQGLRLIYYSQIVNDFQKGDIAEGYSVSREKKESFPLTVTSAQKNPTAFYLCASSIVRQRIYGYTFGSGTRLTVV.

The chain employs TRBV25-1 and TRBJ2-7, with a tentative D call TRBD2 (5 bases). The germline CDR1 and CDR2 sequences are MGHDK and SYGVNS. The CDR3 runs to 15 residues. Trimming removed 3 bases from V and 0 bases from J, with 12 bases in between. CDR3 in DNA: TGTGCCAGCAGTGAGGACTTGCTCAGCTCCTACGAGCAGTACTTC. Translated, it gives CASSEDLLSSYEQYF.

The chain has TRBV4-3 and TRBJ2-1; D is undetermined. Germline V gene lookup returns CDR1 LGHNA and CDR2 YSLEER. The CDR3 totals 15 residues. V was shortened by 0 bases and J by 9 bases, with 15 bases between the two germline ends. The CDR3 loop reads CASSQDSRPTGEQFF. CDR3 coding DNA: TGCGCCAGCAGCCAAGATAGCAGACCCACCGGTGAGCAGTTCTTC.

V gene TRBV7-9 combines with J gene TRBJ2-1; D is perhaps TRBD1 (6 bases). The V end was cut by 6 bases, the J end by 4 bases, with 10 bases between. Germline CDR1 is SEHNR and CDR2 is FQNEAQ (reference sequence). This CDR3 is 13 amino acids long. For the CDR3, the DNA is TGTGCCAGCAGACCAACAGGGTACAATGAGCAGTTCTTC. This gives the protein CASRPTGYNEQFF.

The table lists this clone with a few counts. This rearrangement joins TRBV4-1 to TRBJ2-2, with 8 bases aligning to TRBD2. The CDR3 has 15 residues. With V trimmed by 3 bases and J by 7 bases, 7 bases remained unmatched. The germline gives CDR1 MGHRA, CDR2 YSYEKL. The CDR3 DNA is TGCGCCAGCAGCCATAGAGACGGGAGGGACGGGGAGCTGTTTTTT. Residues: CASSHRDGRDGELFF.

This clone came up once. The chain has TRBV9 and TRBJ1-5; the D gene is possibly TRBD1 (6 bases). The CDR3 is 15 amino acids. Germline loops: CDR1 SGDLS, CDR2 YYNGEE. Trimming cost V 0 bases and J 5 bases, with 12 bases left between them. The CDR3 coding sequence is TGTGCCAGCAGCGTAGGGGGGGGCAGCGATCAGCCCCAGCATTTT. As protein: CASSVGGGSDQPQHF.

For the CDR3, the DNA is TGTGCCAGCAGTTCCCAGGGATCTGGAAACACCATATATTTT. Translation gives CASSSQGSGNTIYF. J is TRBJ1-3 and V is TRBV6-6; the D gene is possibly TRBD1 (5 bases). CDR1 and CDR2 (germline): MNHNY, SVGAGI (reference sequence). The CDR3 spans 14 residues. The V and J ends lost 4 bases and 1 base respectively, with 8 bases between them.

The genes are TRBV18 and TRBJ2-5, with 15 bases aligning to TRBD2. Germline CDR1 is KGHSH and CDR2 is LQKENI. This CDR3 has 16 residues. V shed 3 bases, J shed 5 bases, and the junction held 4 bases outside the gene matches. The chain's CDR3 is CASSPGLAGGLETQYF. The CDR3 nucleotides are TGTGCCAGCTCACCCGGACTAGCGGGGGGGCTGGAGACCCAGTACTTC.

This chain uses TRBV2 with TRBJ1-6, with 7 bases identical to TRBD1. The CDR3 loop spans 18 amino acids. Trimming at V came to 0 bases and at J to 0 bases, leaving 5 bases not matched to a gene. The V gene's germline CDR1 is SNHLY and CDR2 FYNNEI. The CDR3 DNA follows: TGTGCCAGCAGTGAAGCCGGGACAGCGAGCTCCTATAATTCACCCCTCCACTTT. Protein sequence: CASSEAGTASSYNSPLHF.

The DNA of the CDR3 is TGTGCCAGCAGCTCGACACTGTGGACCCAGTACTTC. Amino acids: CASSSTLWTQYF. The genes are TRBV5-8 and TRBJ2-5; D is uncertain. Trimming removed 3 bases from V and 7 bases from J, with 10 bases in between. Germline V gene sequence: CDR1 SGHTS, CDR2 YDEGEE. The CDR3 loop spans 12 amino acids. Combining the CDR3 with reference TRBV5-8 and TRBJ2-5 gives the whole variable domain EAGVTQSPTHLIKTRGQQATLRCSPISGHTSVYWYQQALGLGLQFLLWYDEGEERNRGNFPPRFSGRQFPNYSSELNVNALELEDSALYLCASSSTLWTQYFGPGTRLLVL.

The chain combines TRBV7-4 with TRBJ2-7; D gene uncertain. Germline CDR1 reads SGHVT; CDR2 reads SQSDAQ. Between the trimmed V and J ends, which lost 5 bases and 0 bases, there was a span of 14 bases. The CDR3 consists of 15 residues. This CDR3 reads CASSRLVAPSYEQYF. The CDR3 coding sequence is TGTGCCAGCAGCCGCCTAGTAGCCCCCTCCTACGAGCAGTACTTC.

The chain recombines TRBV5-6 with TRBJ1-2; TRBD1 agrees at 9 bases. In germline, CDR1 is SGHDT, CDR2 YYEEEE. This CDR3 has 14 amino acids. The trim removed 3 bases at V and 8 bases at J, leaving 8 bases unmatched. Written as DNA, the CDR3 is TGTGCCAGCAGCTCCGGGACAGGGTTATTGGGCTACACCTTC. Translating gives CASSSGTGLLGYTF.

V is TRBV27 and J is TRBJ1-4; 7 bases map to TRBD1. The V and J ends lost 4 bases and 6 bases, in that order; junction bases with no gene match: 5. CDR3 length equals 14 residues. Germline CDR1 is MNHEY and CDR2 is SMNVEV (reference sequence). The CDR3 region has the DNA TGTGCCAGCAGTTCGGGCAGGGGGGATGAAAAACTGTTTTTT. It specifies CASSSGRGDEKLFF.

Only one count was recorded for this clone. This rearrangement joins TRBV7-8 to TRBJ2-3; TRBD1 aligns across 8 bases. The V gene's germline CDR1 is SGHVS and CDR2 FQNEAQ. Trimming took 5 bases from V and 5 from J; bases not matched to a gene: 9. The CDR3 sequence is 15 residues long. CDR3 in DNA: TGTGCCAGCAGCACACGGAGGACAGGGTTAGATACGCAGTATTTT. Protein product: CASSTRRTGLDTQYF. The whole variable domain, remainder taken from reference TRBV7-8 and TRBJ2-3, is GAGVSQSPRYKVAKRGQDVALRCDPISGHVSLFWYQQALGQGPEFLTYFQNEAQLDKSGLPSDRFFAERPEGSVSTLKIQRTQQEDSAVYLCASSTRRTGLDTQYFGPGTRLTVL.

This clone appeared once. The chain is built from TRBV2 and TRBJ2-1, with 9 positions matching TRBD2. The CDR3 spans 15 residues. CDR1 SNHLY and CDR2 FYNNEI come from the germline V gene. J gave up 8 bases and V 1 base, and 6 bases lay outside the gene matches. The DNA of the CDR3 is TGTGCCAGCAGTGAAGAGGGAGCGGGGGGCTATGAGCAGTTCTTC. Translated: CASSEEGAGGYEQFF.

The gene calls are TRBV25-1 and TRBJ1-2; maybe TRBD1 (5 bases). Trimming took 4 bases from V and 2 from J, leaving 11 bases between them. The CDR3 is 14 residues long. Germline V gene data show CDR1 as MGHDK and CDR2 as SYGVNS. The CDR3 loop is CASSGDSLNYGYTF. The CDR3, as DNA: TGTGCCAGCAGTGGTGACAGCCTCAACTATGGCTACACCTTC.